This T cell receptor beta chain was sequenced for a study of blood T cell repertoires in COVID-19. The overall study: From the United States, Italy and Spain came samples of acute and convalescent COVID-19.

The V end lost 6 bases, the J end lost 10 bases, and 19 bases lay between the germline ends. CDR1 is SNHLY, CDR2 FYNNEI, per germline. The CDR3 is 14 residues long. Generated by immunoSEQ multiplex PCR, the TCRdb table keeps only in-frame clones and is missing some. The repertoire holds roughly 180,000 clones, with roughly nine tenths as singletons. The sequenced sample consisted of peripheral blood. The chain recombines TRBV2 with TRBJ2-1; D gene unclear. This receptor was obtained from a man between 65 and 85 years old with active or convalescent COVID-19. In DNA form, the CDR3 reads TGTGCCAGCAGAAGAAGTTCCGTTGCTAAAGAGCAGTTCTTC. As protein: CASRRSSVAKEQFF.